A single TCR beta chain is shown here with its context. Its antigen is currently unknown. Amplification from RNA transcripts yielded the TCR beta CDR3 regions. A first-round RT-PCR used HTBI primers, followed by a second-round multiplex PCR. TCRdb re-called the multiplex PCR reads through MiXCR, storing one row per CDR3 protein. The repertoire has over a million distinct CDR3 sequences, about two fifths of them found once; the top ten carry 8.5% to 14%. This record belongs to a study of Graves' ophthalmopathy and Graves' hyperthyroidism. Study-wide background: Hyperthyroidism was classified as stable if no ophthalmopathy occurred within 18 months of follow-up.

Study observations and caveats: In predicting ophthalmopathy progression, the model reached around 65% sensitivity and 72.22% specificity. Blood also carried most expanded thyroid clonotypes exceeding 0.001 frequency.

Other autoimmune diseases, uncontrolled infections, pregnancy or lactation ruled patients out of participation. The CDR3 covers 14 residues. V was cut by 3 bases and J by 3 bases, with 12 bases left in between. Germline V gene lookup returns CDR1 LGHNA and CDR2 YSLEER. The rearrangement uses TRBV4-3 and TRBJ2-7; the D call may be TRBD1 or TRBD2 (5 bases each). This sequence originates from an adult man with Graves' hyperthyroidism. Sequencing used peripheral blood or thyroid tissue (not recorded which). CDR3 residues: CASSHQTADYEQYF. CDR3 DNA: TGCGCCAGCAGCCACCAGACAGCGGACTACGAGCAGTACTTC.